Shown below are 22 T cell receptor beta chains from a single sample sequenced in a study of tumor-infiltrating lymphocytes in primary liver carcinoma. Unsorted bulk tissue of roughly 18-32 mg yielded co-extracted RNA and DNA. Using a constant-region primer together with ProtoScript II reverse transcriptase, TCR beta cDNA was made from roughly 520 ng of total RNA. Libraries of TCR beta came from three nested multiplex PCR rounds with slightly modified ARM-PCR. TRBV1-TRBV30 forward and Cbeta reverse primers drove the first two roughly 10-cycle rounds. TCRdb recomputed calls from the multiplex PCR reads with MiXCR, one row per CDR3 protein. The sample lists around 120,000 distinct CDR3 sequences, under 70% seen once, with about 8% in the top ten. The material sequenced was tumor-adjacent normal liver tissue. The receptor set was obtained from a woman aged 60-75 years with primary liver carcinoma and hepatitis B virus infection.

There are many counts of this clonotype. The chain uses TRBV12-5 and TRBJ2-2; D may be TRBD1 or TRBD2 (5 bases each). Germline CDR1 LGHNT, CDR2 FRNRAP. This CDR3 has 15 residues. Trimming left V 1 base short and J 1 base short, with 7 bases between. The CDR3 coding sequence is TGTGCTAGTGGTTTGGAGAGGGGGAACACCGGGGAGCTGTTTTTT. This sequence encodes CASGLERGNTGELFF.

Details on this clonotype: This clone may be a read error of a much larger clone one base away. CDR3 sequence reads: CASGLGRVGQPQHF. The CDR3 coding sequence is TGTGCCAGCGGTTTAGGCAGGGTGGGCCAGCCCCAGCATTTT. V is TRBV28 and J is TRBJ1-5, with D possibly TRBD1 on 5 matching bases. The CDR3 has 14 residues. Germline V gives CDR1 MDHEN, CDR2 SYDVKM. Based on the CDR3 plus reference TRBV28 and TRBJ1-5, the full variable domain is DVKVTQSSRYLVKRTGEKVFLECVQDMDHENMFWYRQDPGLGLRLIYFSYDVKMKEKGDIPEGYSVSREKKERFSLILESASTNQTSMYLCASGLGRVGQPQHFGDGTRLSIL.

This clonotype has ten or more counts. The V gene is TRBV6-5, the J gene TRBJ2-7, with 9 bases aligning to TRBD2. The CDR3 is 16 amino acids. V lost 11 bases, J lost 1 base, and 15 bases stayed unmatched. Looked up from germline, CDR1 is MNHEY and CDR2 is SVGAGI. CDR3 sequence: CASREAGGPSSYEQYF. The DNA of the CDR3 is TGTGCCTCCCGCGAGGCGGGAGGGCCCTCTTCCTACGAGCAGTACTTC.

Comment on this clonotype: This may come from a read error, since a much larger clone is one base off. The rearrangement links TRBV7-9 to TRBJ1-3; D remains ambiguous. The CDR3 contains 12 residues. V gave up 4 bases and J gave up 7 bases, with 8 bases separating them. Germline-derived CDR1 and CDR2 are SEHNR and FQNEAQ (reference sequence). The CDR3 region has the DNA TGTGCCAGCAGCTCAATCTGTAACACCATATATTTT. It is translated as CASSSICNTIYF.

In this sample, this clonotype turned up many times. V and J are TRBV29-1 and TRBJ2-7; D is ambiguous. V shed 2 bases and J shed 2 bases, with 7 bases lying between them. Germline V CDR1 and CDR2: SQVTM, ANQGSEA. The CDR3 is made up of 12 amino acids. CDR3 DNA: TGCAGCGTTGAAATCGGGCCCTACGAGCAGTACTTC. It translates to CSVEIGPYEQYF.

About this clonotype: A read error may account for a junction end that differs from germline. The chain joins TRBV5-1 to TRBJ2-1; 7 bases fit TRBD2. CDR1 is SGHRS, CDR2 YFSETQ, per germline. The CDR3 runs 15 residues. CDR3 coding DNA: TGCGGCAGCAGCTTGGCGGGGAGGGGAAACAATGAGCAGTTCTTC. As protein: CGSSLAGRGNNEQFF.

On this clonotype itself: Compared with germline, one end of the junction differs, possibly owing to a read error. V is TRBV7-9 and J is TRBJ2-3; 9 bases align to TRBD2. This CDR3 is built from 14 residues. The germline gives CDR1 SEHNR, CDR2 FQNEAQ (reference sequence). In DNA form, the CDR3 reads TGTGCCTGCAGCAAAACTGGCGGGAGGGCCGTCGCGTATTTT. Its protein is CACSKTGGRAVAYF.

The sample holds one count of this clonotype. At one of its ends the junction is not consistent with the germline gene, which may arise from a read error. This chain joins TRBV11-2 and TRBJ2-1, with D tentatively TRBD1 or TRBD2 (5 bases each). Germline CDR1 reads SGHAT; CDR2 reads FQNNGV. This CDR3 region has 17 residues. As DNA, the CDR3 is TGTGCCAGCAGCGTTACCCCACTGAGGGGCTCCTACGATGAGCAGTTCTTC. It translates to CASSVTPLRGSYDEQFF.

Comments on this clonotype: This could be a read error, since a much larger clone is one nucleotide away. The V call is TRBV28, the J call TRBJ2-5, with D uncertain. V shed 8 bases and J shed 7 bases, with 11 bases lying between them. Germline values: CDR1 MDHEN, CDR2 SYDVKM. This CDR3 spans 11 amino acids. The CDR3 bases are TGTGCCAGCGGTAAAATGGGGACCCAGTACTTC. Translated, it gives CASGKMGTQYF. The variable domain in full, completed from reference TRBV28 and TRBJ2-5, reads DVKVTQSSRYLVKRTGEKVFLECVQDMDHENMFWYRQDPGLGLRLIYFSYDVKMKEKGDIPEGYSVSREKKERFSLILESASTNQTSMYLCASGKMGTQYFGPGTRLLVL.

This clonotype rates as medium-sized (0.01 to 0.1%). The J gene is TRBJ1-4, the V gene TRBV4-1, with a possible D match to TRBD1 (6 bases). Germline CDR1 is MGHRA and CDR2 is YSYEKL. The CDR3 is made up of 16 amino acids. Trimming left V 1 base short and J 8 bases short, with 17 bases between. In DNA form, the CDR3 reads TGCGCCAGCAGCCAAGGGCAGGGGTCCTTAAGCGAAAAACTGTTTTTT. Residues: CASSQGQGSLSEKLFF.

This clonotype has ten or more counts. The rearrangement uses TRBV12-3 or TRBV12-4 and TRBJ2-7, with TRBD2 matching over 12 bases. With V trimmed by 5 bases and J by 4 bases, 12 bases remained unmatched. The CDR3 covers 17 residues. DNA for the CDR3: TGTGCCAGCAGTCCTTCCCTAGGACTAGCGGGAATGTACGAGCAGTACTTC. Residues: CASSPSLGLAGMYEQYF.

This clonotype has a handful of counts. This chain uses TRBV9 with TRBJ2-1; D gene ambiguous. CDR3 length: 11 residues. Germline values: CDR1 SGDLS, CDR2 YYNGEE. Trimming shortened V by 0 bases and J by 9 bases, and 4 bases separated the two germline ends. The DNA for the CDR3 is TGTGCCAGCAGCGTAGGGGGTGAGCAGTTCTTC. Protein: CASSVGGEQFF.

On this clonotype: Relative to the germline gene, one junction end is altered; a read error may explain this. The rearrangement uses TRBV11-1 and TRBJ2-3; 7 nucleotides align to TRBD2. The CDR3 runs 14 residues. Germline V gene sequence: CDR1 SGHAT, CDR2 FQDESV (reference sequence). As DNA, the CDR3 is TGTGCCAGCAGATTAAGGCAACGCGCGGGAGAGTCTCGCTTT. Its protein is CASRLRQRAGESRF.

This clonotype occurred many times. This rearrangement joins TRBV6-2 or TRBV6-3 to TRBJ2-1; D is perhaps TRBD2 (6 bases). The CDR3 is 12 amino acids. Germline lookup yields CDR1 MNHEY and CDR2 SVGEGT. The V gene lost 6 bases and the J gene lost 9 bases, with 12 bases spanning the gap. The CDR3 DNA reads TGTGCCAGCAGGGCGGGAACTCCTGAGCAGTTCTTC. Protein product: CASRAGTPEQFF.

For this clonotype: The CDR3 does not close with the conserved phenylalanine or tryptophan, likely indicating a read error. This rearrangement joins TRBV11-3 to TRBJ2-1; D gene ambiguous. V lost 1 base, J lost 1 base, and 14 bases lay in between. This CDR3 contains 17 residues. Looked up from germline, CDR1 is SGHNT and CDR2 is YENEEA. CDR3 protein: CASSLGSGELSYNEQFI. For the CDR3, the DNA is TGTGCCAGCAGCTTAGGGTCCGGCGAGCTTTCCTACAATGAGCAGTTCATC.

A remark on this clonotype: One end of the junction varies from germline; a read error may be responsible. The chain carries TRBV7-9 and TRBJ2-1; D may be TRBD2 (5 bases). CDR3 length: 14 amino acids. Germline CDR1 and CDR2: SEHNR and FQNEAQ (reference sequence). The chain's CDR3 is CASSPRRVANEQLF. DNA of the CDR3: TGTGCCAGCAGCCCCAGGCGGGTTGCCAATGAGCAGCTCTTC.

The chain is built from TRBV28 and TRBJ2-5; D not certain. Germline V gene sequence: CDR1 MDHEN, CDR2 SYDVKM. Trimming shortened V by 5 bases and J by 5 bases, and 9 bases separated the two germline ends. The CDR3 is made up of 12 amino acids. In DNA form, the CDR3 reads TGTGCCAGCAGTGTCCCAGCCGAGACCCAGTACTTC. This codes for CASSVPAETQYF.

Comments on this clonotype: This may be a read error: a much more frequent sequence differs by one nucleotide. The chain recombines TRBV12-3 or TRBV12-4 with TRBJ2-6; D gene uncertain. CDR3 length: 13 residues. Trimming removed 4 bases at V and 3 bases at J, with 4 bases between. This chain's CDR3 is CASSSGGANVLTF. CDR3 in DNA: TGTGCCAGCAGTTCTGGTGGGGCCAACGTCCTGACTTTC.

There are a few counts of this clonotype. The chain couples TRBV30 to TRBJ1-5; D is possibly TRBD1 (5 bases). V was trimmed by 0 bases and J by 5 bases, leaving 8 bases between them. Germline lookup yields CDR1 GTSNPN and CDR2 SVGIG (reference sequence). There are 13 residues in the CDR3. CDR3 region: CAWSVGHDQPQHF. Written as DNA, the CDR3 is TGTGCCTGGAGTGTGGGGCATGATCAGCCCCAGCATTTT.

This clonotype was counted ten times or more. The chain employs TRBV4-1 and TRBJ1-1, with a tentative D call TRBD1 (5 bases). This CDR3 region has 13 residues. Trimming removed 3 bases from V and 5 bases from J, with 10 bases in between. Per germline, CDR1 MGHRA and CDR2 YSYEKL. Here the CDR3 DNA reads TGCGCCAGCAGCCAGAGTTGGGGGACTGAAGCTTTCTTT. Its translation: CASSQSWGTEAFF.

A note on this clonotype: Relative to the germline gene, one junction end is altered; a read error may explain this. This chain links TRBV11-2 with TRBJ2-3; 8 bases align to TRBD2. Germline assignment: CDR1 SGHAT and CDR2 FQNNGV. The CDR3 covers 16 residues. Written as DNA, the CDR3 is TGTGCCGGCAGCCAGGGACTAGTCCCTGGCACAGATACGCAGTATTTT. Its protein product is CAGSQGLVPGTDTQYF.

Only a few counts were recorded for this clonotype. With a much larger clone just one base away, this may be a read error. This chain's CDR3 is CASNLVRLRSSYEQYF. DNA of the CDR3: TGTGCCAGCAACTTAGTACGACTTAGGAGCTCCTACGAGCAGTACTTC. The V call is TRBV7-8, the J call TRBJ2-7; D gene uncertain. The germline CDR1 and CDR2 sequences are SGHVS and FQNEAQ. This CDR3 has 16 amino acids.